This TCR beta chain emerged from a study of blood T cell repertoires in COVID-19. Across the study: Acute and convalescent COVID-19 samples came from the United States, Italy and Spain. PBMCs, B-cell-depleted T cells, or T cells were the source of the cDNA or gDNA that made up the material.

Authors' processing steps: Reference gene primers were amplified, and this amplification served to estimate nucleated cell counts. The assay was immunoSEQ multiplex PCR, and TCRdb's table has in-frame clones only and misses some. V, J and clone size were drawn from that table, and D and trimming were deduced from the DNA. The sample has around 200,000 clones; over 75% are singletons. This clone was recorded a few times. The sequencing input was peripheral blood. This TCR was sampled from a woman older than 75 with acute or convalescent COVID-19.

The CDR3 nucleotides are TGTGCCAGCAGACAAGACAGGGGAGGTTCACCCCTCCACTTT. This sequence encodes CASRQDRGGSPLHF. The rearrangement joins TRBV7-8 to TRBJ1-6; 8 bases match TRBD1. The CDR3 sequence is 14 residues long. Trimming removed 6 bases from V and 9 bases from J; junction bases left unmatched: 7. Germline-derived CDR1 and CDR2 are SGHVS and FQNEAQ.